These T cell receptor beta chains were read from a single sample in a study of cytomegalovirus exposure and HLA in healthy donors. Libraries were prepared by immunoSEQ multiplex PCR; TCRdb keeps only in-frame clonotypes and omits some of them. The repertoire holds some 150,000 clones, with about four fifths as singletons. The specimen was PBMCs. The origin of the receptors is a male donor in good health and CMV-seronegative. CDR3s include the opening cysteine and the closing phenylalanine or tryptophan. The D gene is left open where the match is weak. The size of a clone is reported for some rows only, either as once, few or many, or as a class for expanded clones.

abundance: .; j_gene: TRBJ2-7; v_gene: TRBV4-1; d_gene: TRBD2; CDR3nt: TGCGCCAGCAAGGGAGGGCCGGGGGAGCAGTACTTC; CDR3aa: CASKGGPGEQYF
abundance: .; j_gene: TRBJ1-1; v_gene: TRBV5-4; d_gene: .; CDR3nt: TGTGCCAGCAGCTTGGGGGGAGGGGCGAACACTGAAGCTTTCTTT; CDR3aa: CASSLGGGANTEAFF
abundance: .; j_gene: TRBJ1-1; v_gene: TRBV6-4; d_gene: TRBD1; CDR3nt: TGTGCCAGCAGTGAATCAAGCGGTCCAGGGGGAAGGAGGGTAGCTTTCTTT; CDR3aa: CASSESSGPGGRRVAFF
abundance: few; j_gene: TRBJ2-3; v_gene: TRBV28; d_gene: TRBD1; CDR3nt: TGTGCCAGCAGTCCCGCCGGGACAGGGATCGATACGCAGTATTTT; CDR3aa: CASSPAGTGIDTQYF
abundance: .; j_gene: TRBJ2-7; v_gene: TRBV18; d_gene: TRBD2; CDR3nt: TGTGCCAGCTCACGGACTAGCGGGCGCACCTACGAGCAGTACTTC; CDR3aa: CASSRTSGRTYEQYF
abundance: few; j_gene: TRBJ1-2; v_gene: TRBV7-8; d_gene: .; CDR3nt: TGTGCCAGCAGCTTGACCTTGGCAGACACTAACTATGGCTACACCTTC; CDR3aa: CASSLTLADTNYGYTF
abundance: .; j_gene: TRBJ1-2; v_gene: TRBV6-1; d_gene: .; CDR3nt: TGTGCCAGTTCGGTGTCGAGGGAGAACTATGGCTACACCTTC; CDR3aa: CASSVSRENYGYTF
abundance: .; j_gene: TRBJ2-1; v_gene: TRBV7-3; d_gene: TRBD1; CDR3nt: TGTGCCAGCAGCCTACAGGGGGCAGGCAATGAGCAGTTCTTC; CDR3aa: CASSLQGAGNEQFF
abundance: .; j_gene: TRBJ2-6; v_gene: TRBV5-1; d_gene: TRBD1; CDR3nt: TGCGCCAGCAGATCGGAGGCTTCGGCAGGGGGTACGTCGTCGACTTTC; CDR3aa: CASRSEASAGGTSSTF
abundance: few; j_gene: TRBJ2-3; v_gene: TRBV5-1; d_gene: TRBD2; CDR3nt: TGCGCCAGCAGCGGGGGACTAGCGCGGATTCGCACAGATACGCAGTATTTT; CDR3aa: CASSGGLARIRTDTQYF
abundance: .; j_gene: TRBJ2-2; v_gene: TRBV7-8; d_gene: .; CDR3nt: TGTGCCAGCAGCTTAGGGCGGGGCAGGGCCGGGGAGCTGTTTTTT; CDR3aa: CASSLGRGRAGELFF
abundance: .; j_gene: TRBJ1-6; v_gene: TRBV28; d_gene: .; CDR3nt: TGTGCCAGCAGAAAGACAGAAGGACCCGGGAATTCACCCCTCCACTTT; CDR3aa: CASRKTEGPGNSPLHF
abundance: .; j_gene: TRBJ2-3; v_gene: TRBV6-1; d_gene: TRBD2; CDR3nt: TGTGCCAGCAGTGCTCGACATAATAGCGGGAGGTGGGATACGCAGTATTTT; CDR3aa: CASSARHNSGRWDTQYF
abundance: .; j_gene: TRBJ2-1; v_gene: TRBV6-1; d_gene: TRBD1; CDR3nt: TGTGCCAGCGGGACAGGGTTTTTGAATGAGCAGTTCTTC; CDR3aa: CASGTGFLNEQFF
abundance: .; j_gene: TRBJ2-3; v_gene: TRBV10-1; d_gene: .; CDR3nt: TGCGCCAGCAGTGACTTTGACCAGGGTCGAGATACGCAGTATTTT; CDR3aa: CASSDFDQGRDTQYF
abundance: once; j_gene: TRBJ2-7; v_gene: TRBV20-1; d_gene: .; CDR3nt: TGCAGTGCTAGAGGGAGTTTCGAGCAGTACTTC; CDR3aa: CSARGSFEQYF
abundance: .; j_gene: TRBJ2-1; v_gene: TRBV29-1; d_gene: .; CDR3nt: TGCAGCGTTGATTCAGGGATTGAGCAGTTCTTC; CDR3aa: CSVDSGIEQFF
abundance: few; j_gene: TRBJ1-2; v_gene: TRBV9; d_gene: .; CDR3nt: TGTGCCAGCAGCGTGGAGGAGGGATCCGCTTATGGCTACACCTTC; CDR3aa: CASSVEEGSAYGYTF
abundance: .; j_gene: TRBJ2-1; v_gene: TRBV27; d_gene: TRBD2; CDR3nt: TGTGCCAGCACCATAGCGGGAGTATACAATGAGCAGTTCTTC; CDR3aa: CASTIAGVYNEQFF
abundance: .; j_gene: TRBJ1-3; v_gene: TRBV19; d_gene: .; CDR3nt: TGTGCCAGTAGTATTGGAGGTGGAAACACCATATATTTT; CDR3aa: CASSIGGGNTIYF
abundance: .; j_gene: TRBJ2-7; v_gene: TRBV15; d_gene: TRBD2; CDR3nt: TGTGCCACCAGCAGAGTTACGGGGGGCTACGAGCAGTACTTC; CDR3aa: CATSRVTGGYEQYF
abundance: once; j_gene: TRBJ1-4; v_gene: TRBV15; d_gene: .; CDR3nt: TGTGCCACCGGGCCCACGGCCCATCTGGAAAAACTGTTTTTT; CDR3aa: CATGPTAHLEKLFF
abundance: .; j_gene: TRBJ2-7; v_gene: TRBV5-1; d_gene: TRBD1; CDR3nt: TGCGCCACGGCGGCTGGGACAGGGGACTACGAGCAGTACTTC; CDR3aa: CATAAGTGDYEQYF
abundance: .; j_gene: TRBJ2-3; v_gene: TRBV19; d_gene: TRBD1; CDR3nt: TGTGCCAGTAGTGACAGGGCCACAGATACGCAGTATTTT; CDR3aa: CASSDRATDTQYF
abundance: .; j_gene: TRBJ2-3; v_gene: TRBV5-1; d_gene: TRBD2; CDR3nt: TGCGCCAGCAGCACCGACGCCCTAGCGGGCACAGATACGCAGTATTTT; CDR3aa: CASSTDALAGTDTQYF
abundance: .; j_gene: TRBJ2-1; v_gene: TRBV4-1; d_gene: TRBD2; CDR3nt: TGCGCCAGCAGCCAAGAGGGGGGGGGCTCCTACAATGAGCAGTTCTTC; CDR3aa: CASSQEGGGSYNEQFF
abundance: .; j_gene: TRBJ1-5; v_gene: TRBV27; d_gene: .; CDR3nt: TGTGCCAGCAGTTCCGTTCAAGGGGGTAATCAGCCCCAGCATTTT; CDR3aa: CASSSVQGGNQPQHF
abundance: .; j_gene: TRBJ1-2; v_gene: TRBV7-2; d_gene: TRBD1; CDR3nt: TGTGCCAGCAGCTTAGCAAGTGGACAGGGAACAACTAACTATGGCTACACCTTC; CDR3aa: CASSLASGQGTTNYGYTF
abundance: .; j_gene: TRBJ1-2; v_gene: TRBV6-1; d_gene: .; CDR3nt: TGTGCCAGCAGTGAATACAGGGAAATGAACTATGGCTACACCTTC; CDR3aa: CASSEYREMNYGYTF
abundance: .; j_gene: TRBJ2-6; v_gene: TRBV7-3; d_gene: TRBD1; CDR3nt: TGTGCCAGCAGCCCCGAGACAGGGTCTGGGGCCAACGTCCTGACTTTC; CDR3aa: CASSPETGSGANVLTF
abundance: .; j_gene: TRBJ2-7; v_gene: TRBV28; d_gene: TRBD1; CDR3nt: TGTGCCAGCAGTACCCCCGGACAGGGGGCCAAATACGAGCAGTACTTC; CDR3aa: CASSTPGQGAKYEQYF
abundance: .; j_gene: TRBJ2-2; v_gene: TRBV9; d_gene: .; CDR3nt: TGTGCCAGCAGCGTAGTTGGGGGCACGAACACCGGGGAGCTGTTTTTT; CDR3aa: CASSVVGGTNTGELFF
abundance: .; j_gene: TRBJ1-2; v_gene: TRBV30; d_gene: TRBD1; CDR3nt: TGTGCCTGGAGGAGGACAGGGGGCGGGGGCTACACCTTC; CDR3aa: CAWRRTGGGGYTF